This is a list of T cell receptor beta chains from one sample in a study of B cell selection in AIRE deficiency. This table comes from immunoSEQ multiplex PCR, and its TCRdb copy is limited to in-frame clones, with some not included. The table includes fewer than 30,000 clones, almost 98% detected once. Sample: conventional CD4+ T cells sorted from PBMCs. The receptors here all came from a human donor with AIRE deficiency. Each CDR3 is given with its conserved first and last residue. D genes are given only for firm matches.

CDR3aa,CDR3nt,j_gene,v_gene,d_gene
CASSLSGIGLNEQFF,TGTGCCAGCAGTTTATCGGGTATAGGACTGAATGAGCAGTTCTTC,TRBJ2-1,TRBV27,.
CASIPFVDSYTGELFF,TGTGCCAGCATTCCGTTCGTGGACAGCTACACCGGGGAGCTGTTTTTT,TRBJ2-2,TRBV19,.
CASSLGGLRAKNIQYF,TGTGCCAGCAGCTTGGGGGGGCTGAGGGCCAAAAACATTCAGTACTTC,TRBJ2-4,TRBV5-4,.
CASSYSNLNTEAFF,TGTGCCAGCAGTTACTCGAACCTGAACACTGAAGCTTTCTTT,TRBJ1-1,TRBV6-5,.
CASSPKSTQGSYEQYF,TGTGCCAGCAGTCCTAAATCGACGCAGGGATCCTACGAGCAGTACTTC,TRBJ2-7,TRBV27,.
CASSLARGGAEAFF,TGCGCCAGCAGCTTGGCCCGGGGGGGAGCTGAAGCTTTCTTT,TRBJ1-1,TRBV5-1,.
CASSSPRQGPNTGELFF,TGTGCCAGCAGTTCACCCCGACAGGGCCCGAACACCGGGGAGCTGTTTTTT,TRBJ2-2,TRBV28,TRBD1
CASSLVAGVDNEQFF,TGCGCCAGCAGCTTGGTGGCGGGAGTCGACAATGAGCAGTTCTTC,TRBJ2-1,TRBV5-1,TRBD2
CASSLRGVQSRETQYF,TGTGCCAGCAGCTTAAGGGGGGTCCAGAGTCGAGAGACCCAGTACTTC,TRBJ2-5,TRBV7-2,.
CSVKGGGGRTEAFF,TGCAGCGTTAAGGGAGGTGGGGGTCGTACTGAAGCTTTCTTT,TRBJ1-1,TRBV29-1,.
CASSPTGTTYEQYF,TGTGCCAGCTCACCGACCGGGACCACCTACGAGCAGTACTTC,TRBJ2-7,TRBV18,.
CSVERHRGRGAAIRPRNTEAFF,TGCAGCGTTGAACGTCACAGGGGGCGAGGGGCCGCGATCCGTCCCCGTAACACTGAAGCTTTCTTT,TRBJ1-1,TRBV29-1,TRBD1
CASSLRAPGPVEAFF,TGTGCCAGCAGCTTGAGAGCTCCAGGGCCGGTTGAAGCTTTCTTT,TRBJ1-1,TRBV5-8,.
CAIRDGSGANVLTF,TGTGCCATCAGGGACGGTTCTGGGGCCAACGTCCTGACTTTC,TRBJ2-6,TRBV10-3,.
CASSTHQGGPPNIQYF,TGTGCCAGCAGTACTCATCAGGGGGGGCCGCCAAACATTCAGTACTTC,TRBJ2-4,TRBV28,.
CASSPLAGGMKTQYF,TGCGCCAGCAGCCCCCTAGCGGGAGGTATGAAGACCCAGTACTTC,TRBJ2-5,TRBV5-1,TRBD2
CASSRSWGAYNEQFF,TGTGCCAGCAGCAGAAGCTGGGGCGCGTACAATGAGCAGTTCTTC,TRBJ2-1,TRBV13,.
CASSFVILSSYNEQFF,TGTGCCAGCAGCTTTGTTATACTGAGCTCCTACAATGAGCAGTTCTTC,TRBJ2-1,TRBV7-8,.
CASQKWGRGDTEAFF,TGTGCCAGCCAAAAATGGGGCCGGGGGGACACTGAAGCTTTCTTT,TRBJ1-1,TRBV6-1,.
CASSFNTEAFF,TGTGCCAGCAGCTTCAACACTGAAGCTTTCTTT,TRBJ1-1,TRBV5-4,.
CSVGGGGTDTQYF,TGCAGCGTTGGCGGCGGGGGCACAGATACGCAGTATTTT,TRBJ2-3,TRBV29-1,.
CASSLERGSSSYNEQFF,TGTGCCAGCAGCTTGGAGAGGGGGTCATCCTCCTACAATGAGCAGTTCTTC,TRBJ2-1,TRBV5-4,.
CASSFLQGAQQPQHF,TGTGCCAGCAGTTTTCTACAGGGGGCACAACAGCCCCAGCATTTT,TRBJ1-5,TRBV28,TRBD1